A single sample gave rise to the 26 T cell receptor beta chains below, sequenced in a study of post-analysis software for immune sequencing data. Unique molecular identifiers featured in each of the TCR beta cDNA libraries. TCRdb reprocessed the PCR reads with MiXCR, giving one entry per CDR3 protein. The sample contains about 260,000 distinct CDR3 sequences, 36% of which appear only once. Regarding the study as a whole: Comparison of patients with controls showed 4 to 6 TRBV segments more frequent in patients, TRBV5-6, TRBV5-1 and TRBV20-1 among them.

These receptors have no identified antigens. What was sequenced was blood. The receptors shown here come from a girl aged 10-17 years with multiple sclerosis.

The J gene is TRBJ2-3, the V gene TRBV5-1; a possible D gene is TRBD1 (5 bases). Germline V gene data show CDR1 as SGHRS and CDR2 as YFSETQ. CDR3 length equals 14 residues. Trimming pared 0 bases from V and 5 bases from J, leaving 10 bases between. CDR3 nucleotides: TGCGCCAGCAGCTTGGGACAGCCCCGAGATACGCAGTATTTT. It encodes CASSLGQPRDTQYF.

This clonotype was detected once. The gene calls are TRBV5-4 and TRBJ2-1; the match to TRBD2 covers 9 bases. Trimming at V came to 4 bases and at J to 4 bases, leaving 6 bases not matched to a gene. The CDR3 consists of 15 residues. Germline loops: CDR1 SGHNT, CDR2 YYREEE (reference sequence). CDR3 DNA: TGTGCCAGCAGCACTCTAGCGGGGCCATACAATGAGCAGTTCTTC. Translating gives CASSTLAGPYNEQFF.

Points on this clonotype: A read error may explain this, as a much larger clone is one base away. This chain uses TRBV13 with TRBJ2-1; TRBD2 matches at 11 bases. TRBJ2-7 explains the end of the DNA better; the J call may be wrong. The germline V gene encodes CDR1 PRHDT and CDR2 FYEKMQ (reference sequence). The CDR3 contains 18 residues. CDR3 DNA: TGTGCCAGCAGCTTAGGGCTAGCGGGAGGTCTTCGAAACAATGAGCAGTACTTC. Its protein is CASSLGLAGGLRNNEQYF.

The chain carries TRBV29-1 and TRBJ2-7, with a tentative D call TRBD1 (5 bases). Between the trimmed V and J ends, which lost 7 bases and 3 bases, there was a span of 10 bases. From germline, CDR1 is SQVTM and CDR2 ANQGSEA. This CDR3 comprises 11 residues. The CDR3 loop reads CSGGSFYEQYF. In nucleotides, the CDR3 is TGCAGCGGGGGCAGCTTCTACGAGCAGTACTTC.

For this clonotype: A single base separates this from a much larger clone, so it may be a read error. The conserved phenylalanine or tryptophan is not found at the CDR3 terminus, so this likely reflects a read error. V gene TRBV2 combines with J gene TRBJ1-6, with D possibly TRBD1 on 5 matching bases. The ends were cut back, 7 bases at V and 5 bases at J, with 9 bases in the middle. Per germline, CDR1 SNHLY and CDR2 FYNNEI. This CDR3 has 13 amino acids. The CDR3 loop reads CASTAGNNSPLHL. The CDR3 DNA reads as TGTGCCAGCACGGCAGGGAATAATTCACCCCTCCACTTG.

The J gene is TRBJ1-4, the V gene TRBV15, with D possibly matching TRBD1 (5 bases). V was pared by 2 bases and J by 4 bases, with 11 bases between. Per germline, CDR1 LNHNV and CDR2 YYDKDF (reference sequence). This CDR3 is 15 amino acids long. The CDR3: CATSRSGDSNEKLFF. The CDR3 bases are TGTGCCACCAGCAGAAGTGGAGACAGTAATGAAAAACTGTTTTTT.

The table lists this clonotype with a few counts. The J gene is TRBJ1-2, the V gene TRBV9; D uncertain. V lost 4 bases to trimming and J lost 0 bases, with 19 bases between them. This CDR3 is 17 amino acids long. Germline V CDR1 and CDR2: SGDLS, YYNGEE. The CDR3 coding sequence is TGTGCCAGCAGCCCAAGAGGGTTTGGCGTAGCTAACTATGGCTACACCTTC. It encodes CASSPRGFGVANYGYTF.

This clonotype was detected ten times or more. The V and J genes are TRBV28 and TRBJ2-1; D possibly corresponds to TRBD1 (6 bases). The germline V gene encodes CDR1 MDHEN and CDR2 SYDVKM. The V end lost 3 bases, the J end lost 0 bases, and 15 bases lay between the germline ends. The CDR3 is 17 amino acids. The CDR3 DNA follows: TGTGCCAGCAGTTTTCCGGACAGAGCAAGCTCCTACAATGAGCAGTTCTTC. This codes for CASSFPDRASSYNEQFF.

The chain has TRBV11-3 and TRBJ2-1, with D perhaps TRBD1 or TRBD2 (6 bases each). Per germline, CDR1 SGHNT and CDR2 YENEEA. Trimming shortened V by 0 bases and J by 6 bases, and 12 bases separated the two germline ends. This CDR3 is built from 15 residues. The DNA of the CDR3 is TGTGCCAGCAGCTTAGAGGGGGGCTCTACCAATGAGCAGTTCTTC. This encodes CASSLEGGSTNEQFF. The full variable domain, its missing parts supplied by reference TRBV11-3 and TRBJ2-1, is EAGVVQSPRYKIIEKKQPVAFWCNPISGHNTLYWYLQNLGQGPELLIRYENEEAVDDSQLPKDRFSAERLKGVDSTLKIQPAELGDSAVYLCASSLEGGSTNEQFFGPGTRLTVL.

Regarding this clonotype: One end of the junction is discordant with germline, which a read error may explain. This chain uses TRBV9 with TRBJ2-2; D gene uncertain. The germline gives CDR1 SGDLS, CDR2 YYNGEE. The CDR3 has 16 amino acids. For the CDR3, the DNA is TGTGCCAGCAGCGTAGAGGTCTCACCGAACAACGGGGAGCTGTTTTTT. This codes for CASSVEVSPNNGELFF.

Details on this clonotype: It may be a read error: a sequence one base away is much more abundant. V gene TRBV20-1 combines with J gene TRBJ2-5, with D uncertain. The J call may be in error: the DNA end matches TRBJ2-7 better. Germline V gene data show CDR1 as DFQATT and CDR2 as SNEGSKA (reference sequence). The CDR3 covers 11 residues. The CDR3 sequence is CRASALGEQYF. The CDR3 bases are TGCAGGGCTAGTGCGTTAGGCGAGCAGTACTTC.

Note on this clonotype: Since a much larger clone is just one base distant, this may be a read error. The chain recombines TRBV4-1 with TRBJ2-1; 11 positions agree with TRBD2. The junction had 9 bases not matched to a gene; V was cut back by 2 bases and J by 9 bases. CDR3 length equals 16 residues. Per the germline V gene, CDR1 is MGHRA and CDR2 is YSYEKL. CDR3 residues: CASSQPGLAANSEQFF. The DNA for the CDR3 is TGCGCCAGCAGCCAACCGGGACTAGCGGCCAACAGTGAGCAGTTCTTC.

The rearrangement joins TRBV4-2 to TRBJ2-1; D possibly corresponds to TRBD1 (6 bases). Trimming stripped 0 bases from V and 6 bases from J, with 9 bases between. There are 14 residues in the CDR3. Per germline, CDR1 LGHNA and CDR2 YNFKEQ. CDR3 coding DNA: TGTGCCAGCAGCCAAGAGACAGGATCCAATGAGCAGTTCTTC. This gives the protein CASSQETGSNEQFF.

This clonotype was picked up many times. This chain's CDR3 is CSAPGGDQALKNIQYF. The CDR3 nucleotides read TGCAGTGCCCCCGGAGGGGACCAAGCCCTTAAAAACATTCAGTACTTC. V gene TRBV20-1 combines with J gene TRBJ2-4, with D maybe TRBD2 (6 bases). V was shortened by 6 bases and J by 4 bases, with 22 bases between the two germline ends. The germline V gene encodes CDR1 DFQATT and CDR2 SNEGSKA (reference sequence). The CDR3 is made up of 16 amino acids.

The chain is built from TRBV6-5 and TRBJ1-2, with D possibly TRBD1 on 6 matching bases. Germline CDR1 MNHEY, CDR2 SVGAGI. V shed 0 bases and J shed 7 bases, with 12 bases lying between them. This CDR3 is 14 amino acids long. In nucleotides, the CDR3 is TGTGCCAGCAGTTACTCGATCAGGGGCGCTGGCTACACCTTC. Protein product: CASSYSIRGAGYTF.

This clonotype was picked up many times. The V gene is TRBV20-1, the J gene TRBJ2-1, with a weak D call TRBD2 (7 bases). This CDR3 has 15 residues. Deletions cut 6 bases from V and 3 bases from J, with 18 bases between. Germline values: CDR1 DFQATT, CDR2 SNEGSKA (reference sequence). The CDR3 DNA sequence: TGCAGTGCCGAGGGGGGGAGGGCCGTCTACAATGAGCAGTTCTTC. Translation: CSAEGGRAVYNEQFF.

V and J are TRBV29-1 and TRBJ2-2; D gene unclear. Germline lookup yields CDR1 SQVTM and CDR2 ANQGSEA. The CDR3 has 15 residues. The germline V and J ends were trimmed by 4 bases and 4 bases, with 16 bases remaining between them. CDR3 in DNA: TGCAGCGTTGTAGGGCTAGTGGGAAGCACCGGGGAGCTGTTTTTT. Translating it yields CSVVGLVGSTGELFF.

There are a few counts of this clonotype. The rearrangement uses TRBV20-1 and TRBJ2-7, with 10 bases lining up with TRBD1. CDR3 length equals 16 residues. With 3 bases clipped from V and 4 bases from J, the junction kept 12 bases outside the gene matches. Germline V gives CDR1 DFQATT, CDR2 SNEGSKA (reference sequence). The CDR3 sequence is CSASPGDRGRGYEQYF. CDR3 nucleotides: TGCAGTGCTAGTCCGGGCGACAGGGGGCGAGGGTACGAGCAGTACTTC.

The gene calls are TRBV20-1 and TRBJ1-1; no clear D gene. V dropped 3 bases and J dropped 5 bases, with 16 bases sitting between them. There are 14 residues in the CDR3. CDR1 and CDR2 from the germline V gene are DFQATT and SNEGSKA (reference sequence). The CDR3 DNA reads as TGCAGTGCTAGCCCCCGGGTCCGGGGAACTGAAGCTTTCTTT. Its protein product is CSASPRVRGTEAFF.

In this sample, this clonotype turned up many times. The chain links TRBV3-1 to TRBJ1-2; D not resolved. The CDR3 consists of 14 residues. Trimming took 5 bases from V and 4 from J, leaving 14 bases between them. The V gene's germline CDR1 is LGHDT and CDR2 YNNKEL (reference sequence). The CDR3 region has the DNA TGTGCCAGCAGCTCCGAAGTAGGCAGCTATGGCTACACCTTC. Protein sequence: CASSSEVGSYGYTF.

This clonotype was detected a few times. This rearrangement joins TRBV19 to TRBJ1-5, with D uncertain. This CDR3 is built from 14 residues. CDR1 is LNHDA, CDR2 SQIVND, per germline (reference sequence). Trimming removed 4 bases from V and 3 bases from J, with 10 bases in between. The CDR3 here is CASSKLQLNQPQHF. For the CDR3, the DNA is TGTGCCAGTAGTAAGTTACAGCTCAATCAGCCCCAGCATTTT.

Worth noting for this clonotype: Just one base apart from a much larger clone, this may be a read error. The chain couples TRBV6-2 or TRBV6-3 to TRBJ2-1; the match to TRBD2 covers 8 bases. The CDR3 has 15 amino acids. Looked up from germline, CDR1 is MNHEY and CDR2 is SVGEGT. This CDR3 reads CASSYPAGDYNGQFF. The CDR3 DNA sequence: TGTGCCAGCAGTTACCCAGCGGGGGACTACAATGGGCAGTTCTTC.

As for this clonotype: One base away lies a much larger clone, so this may be a sequencing read error. The rearrangement links TRBV20-1 to TRBJ1-1, with D unresolved. Germline V gene lookup returns CDR1 DFQATT and CDR2 SNEGSKA (reference sequence). With 0 bases removed from V and 0 bases from J, the gap between germline ends came to 11 bases. This CDR3 comprises 15 residues. CDR3 loop: CSAREPRGLNTEAFF. In DNA form, the CDR3 reads TGCAGTGCTAGAGAGCCCCGCGGATTGAACACTGAAGCTTTCTTT.

About this clonotype itself: A much larger clone differs by one base, so this may be a read error. This chain connects TRBV4-1 to TRBJ2-3, with D perhaps TRBD1 (5 bases). V lost 3 bases and J lost 4, with 14 bases in between. The length of the CDR3 is 15 residues. The V gene's germline CDR1 is MGHRA and CDR2 YSYEKL. The CDR3 sequence is CASSQGATGADTQYF. In nucleotides, the CDR3 is TGCGCCAGCAGCCAGGGCGCCACAGGCGCAGATACGCAGTATTTT.

The chain's CDR3 is CSASSYTLADTQYF. The CDR3 DNA reads TGCAGTGCTAGTTCCTACACGCTTGCAGATACGCAGTATTTT. V is TRBV20-1 and J is TRBJ2-3; no clear D. Germline CDR1 DFQATT, CDR2 SNEGSKA (reference sequence). V gave up 3 bases and J gave up 4 bases, with 14 bases separating them. This CDR3 region has 14 residues.

This clonotype was seen at least ten times. J is TRBJ1-2 and V is TRBV29-1; D not resolved. V dropped 6 bases and J dropped 2 bases, with 7 bases sitting between them. CDR3 size: 11 residues. Germline V lookup: CDR1 SQVTM, CDR2 ANQGSEA. The CDR3 DNA follows: TGCAGCGTCGACGGGAACTATGGCTACACCTTC. Translation: CSVDGNYGYTF.